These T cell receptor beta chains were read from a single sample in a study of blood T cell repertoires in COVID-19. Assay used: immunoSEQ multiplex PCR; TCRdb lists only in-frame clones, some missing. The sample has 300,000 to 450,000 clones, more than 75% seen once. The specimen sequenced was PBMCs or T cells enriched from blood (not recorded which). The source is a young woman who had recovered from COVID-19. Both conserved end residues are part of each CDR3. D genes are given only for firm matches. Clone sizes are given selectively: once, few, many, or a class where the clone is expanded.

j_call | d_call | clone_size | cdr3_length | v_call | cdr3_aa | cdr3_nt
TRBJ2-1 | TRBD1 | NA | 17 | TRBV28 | CASSLSRWGQANNEQFF | TGTGCCAGCAGTTTAAGCCGGTGGGGACAGGCTAACAATGAGCAGTTCTTC
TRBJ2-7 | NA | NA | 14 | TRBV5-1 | CASSFNPLTYEQYF | TGCGCCAGCAGCTTTAATCCTCTTACCTACGAGCAGTACTTC
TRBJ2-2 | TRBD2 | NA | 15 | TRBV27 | CASSAPGGVTGELFF | TGTGCCAGCAGTGCCCCGGGGGGAGTAACCGGGGAGCTGTTTTTT
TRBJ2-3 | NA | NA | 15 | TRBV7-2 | CASSLNALSTDTQYF | TGTGCCAGCAGCTTGAACGCACTAAGCACAGATACGCAGTATTTT
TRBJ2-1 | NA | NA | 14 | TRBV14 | CATSTASSYNEQFF | TGTGCCACCTCGACAGCTTCGTCCTACAATGAGCAGTTCTTC
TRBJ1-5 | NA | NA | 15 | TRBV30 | CAWSRTGLTTQPQHF | TGTGCCTGGAGTAGGACGGGACTAACCACGCAACCCCAGCATTTT
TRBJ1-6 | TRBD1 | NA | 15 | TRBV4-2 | CASSQGGDRDSPLHF | TGTGCCAGCAGCCAAGGGGGGGACAGGGATTCACCCCTCCACTTT
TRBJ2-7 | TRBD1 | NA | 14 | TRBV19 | CASSRGTGGREQYF | TGTGCCAGTAGCCGCGGGACAGGGGGCCGTGAGCAGTACTTC
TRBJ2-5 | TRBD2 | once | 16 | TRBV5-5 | CASSLGGGGHQETQYF | TGTGCCAGCAGCTTGGGTGGCGGGGGTCACCAAGAGACCCAGTACTTC
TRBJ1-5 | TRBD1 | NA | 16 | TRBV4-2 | CASSQDQGAVDQPQHF | TGTGCCAGCAGCCAAGATCAGGGGGCTGTGGATCAGCCCCAGCATTTT
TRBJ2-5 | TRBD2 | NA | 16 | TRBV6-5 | CASSYYLAGVGETQYF | TGTGCCAGCAGTTACTATCTAGCGGGGGTAGGAGAGACCCAGTACTTC
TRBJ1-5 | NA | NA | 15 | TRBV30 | CAWATGVSPYQPQHF | TGTGCCTGGGCCACGGGGGTCTCGCCCTATCAGCCCCAGCATTTT
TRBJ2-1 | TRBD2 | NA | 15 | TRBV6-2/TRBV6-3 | CASSYSGGFSFEQFF | TGTGCCAGCAGTTACTCCGGGGGGTTCTCGTTCGAGCAGTTCTTC
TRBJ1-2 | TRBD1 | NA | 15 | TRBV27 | CASSPMAGTGFRGTF | TGTGCCAGCAGTCCGATGGCCGGGACAGGTTTCCGAGGCACCTTC
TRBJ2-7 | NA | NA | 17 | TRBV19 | CASSIASSGEFAYEQYF | TGTGCCAGTAGTATAGCGTCTTCAGGGGAGTTCGCCTACGAGCAGTACTTC
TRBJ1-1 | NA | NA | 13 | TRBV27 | CASKSSGNTEAFF | TGTGCCAGCAAATCCTCGGGGAACACTGAAGCTTTCTTT
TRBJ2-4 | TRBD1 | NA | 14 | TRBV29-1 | CSVASRGGENIQYF | TGCAGCGTGGCTTCCCGAGGGGGCGAAAACATTCAGTACTTC
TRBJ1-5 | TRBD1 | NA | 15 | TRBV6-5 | CASSLKDRDNQPQHF | TGTGCCAGCAGCCTCAAAGACAGGGACAATCAGCCCCAGCATTTT
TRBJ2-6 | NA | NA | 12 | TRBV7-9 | CASSPKRDVLTF | TGTGCCAGCAGCCCCAAGCGGGACGTCCTGACTTTC
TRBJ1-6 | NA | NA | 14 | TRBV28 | CASSWGGADSPLHF | TGTGCCAGCAGTTGGGGGGGCGCGGATTCACCCCTCCACTTT
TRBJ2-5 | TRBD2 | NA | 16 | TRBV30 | CAWSEGIAGNQETQYF | TGTGCCTGGAGTGAAGGGATAGCGGGGAACCAAGAGACCCAGTACTTC
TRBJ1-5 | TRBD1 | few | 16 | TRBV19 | CASSRGPGQRIQPQHF | TGTGCCAGTAGTCGGGGACCGGGACAGCGGATACAGCCCCAGCATTTT
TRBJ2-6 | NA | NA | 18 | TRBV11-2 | CASSLAPRPRSGANVLTF | TGTGCCAGCAGCTTAGCCCCCCGCCCACGGAGTGGGGCCAACGTCCTGACTTTC
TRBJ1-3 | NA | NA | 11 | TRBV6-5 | CATSRGNTIYF | TGTGCCACCTCCCGAGGGAACACCATATATTTT
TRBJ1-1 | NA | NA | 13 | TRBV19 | CASSGVANTEAFF | TGTGCCAGTAGTGGCGTAGCGAACACTGAAGCTTTCTTT
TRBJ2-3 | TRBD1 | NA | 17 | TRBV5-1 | CASSLDRTGRGEDTQYF | TGCGCCAGCAGCTTGGATCGGACAGGCAGGGGCGAAGATACGCAGTATTTT